What follows are 9 T cell receptor beta chains derived from one specimen sequenced in a study of PD-1 blockade in classical Hodgkin lymphoma. Produced via immunoSEQ multiplex PCR; TCRdb's table is partial and in-frame only. The data contain roughly 30,000 clones, approximately 70% of them singletons. Every patient experienced relapse after autologous stem cell transplantation, and brentuximab vedotin exposure varied. This material consisted of peripheral blood mononuclear cells (PBMCs), taken before the second cycle of nivolumab. Receptors originate from a human donor with classical Hodgkin lymphoma.

This clone was counted between two and nine times. This chain joins TRBV2 and TRBJ2-5; D is possibly TRBD1 or TRBD2 (5 bases each). This CDR3 contains 13 residues. CDR1 and CDR2 (germline): SNHLY, FYNNEI. The V end was cut by 5 bases, the J end by 7 bases, with 14 bases between. CDR3 bases: TGTGCCAGCAGTACTTTAGTTGGGGGGACCCAGTACTTC. Protein product: CASSTLVGGTQYF.

As concerns this clone: Here the CDR3 omits its conserved ending phenylalanine or tryptophan, so a read error is the likely source. The rearrangement uses TRBV9 and TRBJ1-2; 8 nucleotides agree with TRBD1. The CDR3 consists of 16 residues. CDR1 SGDLS and CDR2 YYNGEE come from the germline V gene. With V trimmed by 0 bases and J by 4 bases, 8 bases remained unmatched. The CDR3 sequence: CASSVARRGLSYGYTL. The CDR3 DNA follows: TGTGCCAGCAGCGTAGCTCGCAGGGGGCTGAGCTATGGCTACACCCTC.

This clone has a single count. The gene calls are TRBV27 and TRBJ2-7; no definite D call. Germline CDR1 and CDR2: MNHEY and SMNVEV (reference sequence). The CDR3 runs 12 residues. Trimming removed 9 bases at V and 6 bases at J, with 15 bases between. CDR3 bases: TGTGCCAGTGCACAAGGATCGGGCGAGCAGTACTTC. As protein: CASAQGSGEQYF.

CDR3 residues: CASSAAGGPLLDTQYF. CDR3 nucleotides: TGTGCCAGCAGTGCGGCGGGGGGGCCCCTCTTGGATACGCAGTATTTT. The chain couples TRBV6-4 to TRBJ2-3; 9 bases fit TRBD2. V was pared by 4 bases and J by 6 bases, with 11 bases of the junction left unmatched. Germline CDR1 and CDR2: MRHNA and SNTAGT. CDR3 length: 16 residues.

The table lists this clone with a few counts. V is TRBV27 and J is TRBJ2-2, with TRBD2 as a possible D gene (6 bases). The CDR3 has 16 amino acids. Germline V gene lookup returns CDR1 MNHEY and CDR2 SMNVEV (reference sequence). V was clipped by 0 bases and J by 7 bases, with 15 bases between them. The CDR3 sequence is CASSLSGTGNGGELFF. CDR3 sequence (DNA): TGTGCCAGCAGTTTATCGGGGACTGGGAATGGCGGGGAGCTGTTTTTT.

As DNA, the CDR3 is TGTGCCAGCTCAAGGCGACAGGGCAATCAGCCCCAGCATTTT. It specifies CASSRRQGNQPQHF. The chain carries TRBV18 and TRBJ1-5; D might be TRBD1 (6 bases). The CDR3 spans 14 residues. V was cut by 5 bases and J by 2 bases, with 10 bases left in between. Germline-derived CDR1 and CDR2 are KGHSH and LQKENI.

This clone has just a few counts. The chain links TRBV28 to TRBJ2-5; 11 nucleotides agree with TRBD1. Per the germline V gene, CDR1 is MDHEN and CDR2 is SYDVKM. The CDR3 contains 14 residues. V gave up 6 bases and J gave up 4 bases; unmatched junction bases: 4. This CDR3 is CASSWTGGTETQYF. The CDR3 region has the DNA TGTGCCAGCAGCTGGACAGGGGGCACAGAGACCCAGTACTTC.

The V call is TRBV27, the J call TRBJ2-7; no reliable D call. The CDR3 extends over 13 amino acids. V was pared by 4 bases and J by 4 bases, with 11 bases between. Germline CDR1 is MNHEY and CDR2 is SMNVEV (reference sequence). The DNA for the CDR3 is TGTGCCAGCAGTTCCCCACAGAGGTACGAGCAGTACGTC. Its translation: CASSSPQRYEQYV.

The chain links TRBV9 to TRBJ1-1; unclear D gene. There are 15 residues in the CDR3. Germline V gene lookup returns CDR1 SGDLS and CDR2 YYNGEE. V gave up 3 bases and J gave up 0 bases, with 12 bases separating them. As DNA, the CDR3 is TGTGCCAGCAGCGCCTCCCCGACATTGAACACTGAAGCTTTCTTT. It yields the protein CASSASPTLNTEAFF.